This is a list of T cell receptor beta chains from one sample in a study of response to subunit inactivated influenza vaccine. TCRdb re-called the RT-PCR reads with MiXCR, one entry per CDR3 protein. The sample lists 700,000 to 800,000 distinct CDR3 sequences, approximately 17% occurring once. Sequencing used PBMCs from blood, obtained roughly 5 days after vaccination. The receptor set was obtained from a man in his fifties or sixties who received an inactivated influenza vaccine. Both conserved end residues are part of each CDR3.

v_gene,CDR3aa
TRBV29-1,CSVEAGGAKTQYF
TRBV2,CASRGTGRLGF
TRBV5-6,CASSLFMGGYYNEQFF
TRBV20-1,CSVPREKGTNSNQPQHF
TRBV5-1,CASSGNVGQGRGTQYF
TRBV4-3,CASSQDTSRGREVEQFF
TRBV10-3,CAIRNPARADFNEQFF
TRBV5-5,CATHGVYNEQFF
TRBV7-2,CASSTGQNVRTEAFF
TRBV10-3,CAIGSGIGTSNEQFF
TRBV21-1,CASSKWDRKSSGANVLTF
TRBV15,CATSREGAGGEQFF
TRBV10-1,CASSDPTGSGANVLTF
TRBV2,CASNSGGRASYNEQFF
TRBV28,CASSRTGTSILDEQFF
TRBV20-1,CSAGGPTSGSGHEQFF
TRBV12-3/TRBV12-4,CASSDTSNYGYTF
TRBV7-8,CASSLGGLAETQYF
TRBV29-1,CSGAQNTQYF
TRBV6-2/TRBV6-3,CASSYYPWEIASSGANVLTF
TRBV6-5,CASSYGPGGEETQYF
TRBV24-1,CATSEVPGQGTTDTQYF
TRBV4-3,CASSDRDVGQFF
TRBV20-1,CSAVWNGINEQFF